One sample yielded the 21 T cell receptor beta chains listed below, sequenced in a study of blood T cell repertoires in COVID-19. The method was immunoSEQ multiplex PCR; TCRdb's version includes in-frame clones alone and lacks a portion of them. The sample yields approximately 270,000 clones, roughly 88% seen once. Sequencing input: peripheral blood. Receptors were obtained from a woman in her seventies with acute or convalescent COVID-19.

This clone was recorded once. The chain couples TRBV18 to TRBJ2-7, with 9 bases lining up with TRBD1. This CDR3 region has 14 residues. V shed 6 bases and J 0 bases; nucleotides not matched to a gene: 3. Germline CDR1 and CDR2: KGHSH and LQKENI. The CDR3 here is CASSQGQGSYEQYF. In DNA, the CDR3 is TGTGCCAGCTCCCAGGGACAGGGCTCCTACGAGCAGTACTTC.

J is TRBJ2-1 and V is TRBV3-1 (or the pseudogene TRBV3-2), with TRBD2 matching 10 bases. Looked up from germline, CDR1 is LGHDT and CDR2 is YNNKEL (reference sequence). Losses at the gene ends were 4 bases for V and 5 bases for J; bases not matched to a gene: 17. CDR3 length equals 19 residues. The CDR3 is CASSPLPYHSGGLHNEQFF. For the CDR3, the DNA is TGTGCCAGCAGCCCCCTACCCTACCATAGCGGGGGGTTGCACAATGAGCAGTTCTTC.

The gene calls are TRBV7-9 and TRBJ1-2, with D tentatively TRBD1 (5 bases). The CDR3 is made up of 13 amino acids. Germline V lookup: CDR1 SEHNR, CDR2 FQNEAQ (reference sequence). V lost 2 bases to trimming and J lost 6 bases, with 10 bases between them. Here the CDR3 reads CASSLRGVDGYTF. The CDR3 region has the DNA TGTGCCAGCAGCTTACGGGGGGTTGATGGCTACACCTTC.

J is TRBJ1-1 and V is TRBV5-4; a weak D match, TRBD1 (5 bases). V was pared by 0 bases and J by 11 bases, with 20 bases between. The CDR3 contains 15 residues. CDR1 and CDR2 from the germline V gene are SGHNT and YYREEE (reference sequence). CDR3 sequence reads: CASSLAAGLSSRAFF. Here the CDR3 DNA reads TGTGCCAGCAGCTTGGCGGCAGGGCTGAGTAGTCGGGCTTTCTTT.

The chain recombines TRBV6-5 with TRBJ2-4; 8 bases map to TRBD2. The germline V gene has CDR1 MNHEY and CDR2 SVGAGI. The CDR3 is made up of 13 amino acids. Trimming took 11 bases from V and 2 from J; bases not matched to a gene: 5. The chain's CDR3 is CAARGASKNIQYF. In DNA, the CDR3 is TGTGCCGCGCGGGGGGCGTCCAAAAACATTCAGTACTTC.

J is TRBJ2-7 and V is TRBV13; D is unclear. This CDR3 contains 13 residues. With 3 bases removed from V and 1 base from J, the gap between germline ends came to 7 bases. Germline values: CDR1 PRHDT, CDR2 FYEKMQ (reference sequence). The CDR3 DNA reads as TGTGCCAGCAGCTTTCAGCGATCCTACGAGCAGTACTTC. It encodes CASSFQRSYEQYF. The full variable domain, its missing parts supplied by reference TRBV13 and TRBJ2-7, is AAGVIQSPRHLIKEKRETATLKCYPIPRHDTVYWYQQGPGQDPQFLISFYEKMQSDKGSIPDRFSAQQFSDYHSELNMSSLELGDSALYFCASSFQRSYEQYFGPGTRLTVT.

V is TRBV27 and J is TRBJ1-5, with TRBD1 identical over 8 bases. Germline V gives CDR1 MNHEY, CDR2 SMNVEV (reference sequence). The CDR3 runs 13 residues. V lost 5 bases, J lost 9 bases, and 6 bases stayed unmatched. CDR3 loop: CASSDRDRRPQHF. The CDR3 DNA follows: TGTGCCAGCAGTGACCGGGACAGGCGGCCCCAGCATTTT.

The CDR3 coding sequence is TGCGCCAGCAGCCAAGATTGGGCGACTAGGGCGGGTGAGCAGTTCTTC. This translates into CASSQDWATRAGEQFF. This chain joins TRBV4-1 and TRBJ2-1; weak D call: TRBD2 (6 bases). Trimming took off 0 bases at V and 9 bases at J, with 18 bases between the two ends. This CDR3 has 16 residues. Germline CDR1 MGHRA, CDR2 YSYEKL.

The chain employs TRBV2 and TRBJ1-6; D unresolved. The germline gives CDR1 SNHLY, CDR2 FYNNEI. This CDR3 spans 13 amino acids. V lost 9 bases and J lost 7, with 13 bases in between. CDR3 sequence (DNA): TGTGCCAGTACGCACTACCCCAATTCACCCCTCCACTTT. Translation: CASTHYPNSPLHF.

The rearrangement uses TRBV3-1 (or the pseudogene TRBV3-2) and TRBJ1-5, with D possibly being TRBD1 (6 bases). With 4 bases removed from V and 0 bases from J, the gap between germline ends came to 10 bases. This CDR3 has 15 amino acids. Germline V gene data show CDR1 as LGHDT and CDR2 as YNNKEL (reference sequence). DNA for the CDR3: TGTGCCAGCAGCCCGGGACACACTAGCAATCAGCCCCAGCATTTT. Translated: CASSPGHTSNQPQHF.

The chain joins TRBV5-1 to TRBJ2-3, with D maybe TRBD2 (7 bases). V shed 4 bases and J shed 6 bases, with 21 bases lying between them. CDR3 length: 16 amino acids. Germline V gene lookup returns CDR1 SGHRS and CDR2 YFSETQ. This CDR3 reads CASSPIIAGAKDTQYF. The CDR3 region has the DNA TGCGCCAGCAGCCCCATAATCGCGGGGGCAAAGGATACGCAGTATTTT.

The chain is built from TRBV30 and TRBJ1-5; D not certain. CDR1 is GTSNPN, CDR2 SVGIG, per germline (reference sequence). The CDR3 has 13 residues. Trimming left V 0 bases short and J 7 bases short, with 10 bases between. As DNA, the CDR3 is TGTGCCTGGAGTGTACAAAGGGAGCAGCCCCAGCATTTT. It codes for CAWSVQREQPQHF.

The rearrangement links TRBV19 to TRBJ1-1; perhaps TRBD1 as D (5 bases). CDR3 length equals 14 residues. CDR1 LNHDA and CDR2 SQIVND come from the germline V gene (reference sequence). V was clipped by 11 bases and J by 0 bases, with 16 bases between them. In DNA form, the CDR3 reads TGTGCCGCGGGACCCAGGGCTATGAACACTGAAGCTTTCTTT. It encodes CAAGPRAMNTEAFF.

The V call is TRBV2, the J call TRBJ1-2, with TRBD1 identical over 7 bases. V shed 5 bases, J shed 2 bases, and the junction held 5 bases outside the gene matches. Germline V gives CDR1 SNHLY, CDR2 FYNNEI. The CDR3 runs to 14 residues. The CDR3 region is CASSQTGRNYGYTF. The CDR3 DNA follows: TGTGCCAGCAGTCAGACAGGGCGCAACTATGGCTACACCTTC.

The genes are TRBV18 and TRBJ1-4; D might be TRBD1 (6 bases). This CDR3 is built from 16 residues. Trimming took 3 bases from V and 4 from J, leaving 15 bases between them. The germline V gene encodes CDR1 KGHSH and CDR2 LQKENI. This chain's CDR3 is CASSPPGDTFNEKLFF. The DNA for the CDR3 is TGTGCCAGCTCACCTCCCGGGGACACCTTTAATGAAAAACTGTTTTTT.

The CDR3 here is CASGRGGGTGELFF. CDR3 DNA: TGTGCCAGCGGCCGCGGGGGAGGCACCGGGGAGCTGTTTTTT. The chain recombines TRBV3-1 (or the pseudogene TRBV3-2) with TRBJ2-2; TRBD2 matches 7 bases. The CDR3 has 14 residues. The V gene end was trimmed by 8 bases and the J gene end by 4 bases; junction bases not matched to a gene: 7. Germline CDR1 is LGHDT and CDR2 is YNNKEL (reference sequence).

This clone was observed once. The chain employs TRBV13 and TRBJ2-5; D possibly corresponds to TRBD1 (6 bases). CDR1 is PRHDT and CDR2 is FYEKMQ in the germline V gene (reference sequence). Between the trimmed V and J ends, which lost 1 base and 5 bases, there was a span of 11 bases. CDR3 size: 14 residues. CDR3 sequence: CASSLEGEWETQYF. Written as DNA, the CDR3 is TGTGCCAGCAGCTTAGAGGGGGAGTGGGAGACCCAGTACTTC.

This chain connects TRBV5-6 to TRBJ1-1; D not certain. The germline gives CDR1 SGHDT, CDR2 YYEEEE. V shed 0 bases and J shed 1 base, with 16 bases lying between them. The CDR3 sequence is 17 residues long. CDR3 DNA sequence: TGTGCCAGCAGCTTGGTATCGAGGAGGCCAGGGAACACTGAAGCTTTCTTT. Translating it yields CASSLVSRRPGNTEAFF.

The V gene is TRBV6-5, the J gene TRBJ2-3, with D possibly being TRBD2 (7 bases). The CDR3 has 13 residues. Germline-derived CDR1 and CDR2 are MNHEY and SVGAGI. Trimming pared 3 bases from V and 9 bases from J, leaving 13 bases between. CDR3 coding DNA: TGTGCCAGCAGTTATTCGGGGGGCCAAACGCAGTATTTT. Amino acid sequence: CASSYSGGQTQYF.

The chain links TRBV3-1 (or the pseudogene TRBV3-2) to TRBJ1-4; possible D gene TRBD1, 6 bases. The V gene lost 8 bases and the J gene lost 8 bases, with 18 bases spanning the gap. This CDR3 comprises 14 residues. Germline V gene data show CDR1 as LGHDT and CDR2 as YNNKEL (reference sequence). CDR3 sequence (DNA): TGTGCCAGCGGAGGGGGGGTAATTATGGAAAAACTGTTTTTT. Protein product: CASGGGVIMEKLFF.

CDR3 protein: CASSLRRQGSGYTF. The CDR3 nucleotides are TGTGCCAGCAGTTTAAGACGACAGGGTAGTGGCTACACCTTC. V usage is TRBV27 and J usage is TRBJ1-2, with 7 bases lining up with TRBD1. The CDR3 has 14 residues. Trimming removed 2 bases from V and 7 bases from J; junction bases left unmatched: 7. CDR1 and CDR2 (germline): MNHEY, SMNVEV (reference sequence).